One and the same sample provided the 25 T cell receptor beta chains below, sequenced in a study of human T cells and chemical hapten exposure (dated by TCRdb to the early 2020s). The time point label, as the study defines it: patch test 2, 6 weeks after DPC sensitization. The treatment or condition label here, explained by the study, means: therapeutic diphenylcyclopropenone sensitization with weekly scalp DPC. The protocol used for the library was RACE. Sequencing used a NextSeq 500. TCRdb's own reprocessing of the public reads used fastp at Q25 and MiXCR and kept productive beta chains. Each entry merges the rows of one CDR3 protein and shows their most common DNA and genes. For this sample the table gives tens of thousands of distinct CDR3 sequences, of which around 10% were detected only once. Of the sample, approximately 1.6% falls within the top ten clones. The input for sequencing was whole blood, taken in connection with sensitization to the hapten diphenylcyclopropenone (DPC). These receptors came from a woman aged 50 to 60 with alopecia areata. Some clones in this sample may be carry-over from other donors' samples.

This clonotype was observed a handful of times. This chain uses TRBV28 with TRBJ2-6; D call uncertain. The CDR3 runs to 16 residues. Trimming stripped 2 bases from V and 0 bases from J, with 8 bases between. Germline V gives CDR1 MDHEN, CDR2 SYDVKM. CDR3 region: CASSLGVDSGANVLTF. CDR3 in DNA: TGTGCCAGCAGTTTAGGCGTTGACTCTGGGGCCAACGTCCTGACTTTC.

This rearrangement joins TRBV20-1 to TRBJ1-2; D is uncertain. This CDR3 contains 14 residues. Germline CDR1 and CDR2: DFQATT and SNEGSKA (reference sequence). V was clipped by 4 bases and J by 3 bases, with 15 bases between them. CDR3 region: CSATRESGDYGYTF. In nucleotides, the CDR3 is TGCAGTGCTACCCGGGAGTCCGGAGACTATGGCTACACCTTC.

There are many counts of this clonotype. This chain joins TRBV5-1 and TRBJ2-2; D is possibly TRBD2 (6 bases). V lost 4 bases to trimming and J lost 2 bases, with 15 bases between them. This CDR3 spans 16 amino acids. Germline V gives CDR1 SGHRS, CDR2 YFSETQ. The CDR3, as DNA: TGCGCCAGCAGCCCTACTCTAGCGCGTAACACCGGGGAGCTGTTTTTT. Residues: CASSPTLARNTGELFF.

DNA of the CDR3: TGCAGCCATCAGGGATTAGGGACCCAGTACTTC. Translated, it gives CSHQGLGTQYF. V gene TRBV29-1 combines with J gene TRBJ2-5; D possibly corresponds to TRBD1 (5 bases). The CDR3 has 11 residues. Germline V CDR1 and CDR2: SQVTM, ANQGSEA. Trimming cost V 8 bases and J 7 bases, with 14 bases left between them.

This clonotype occurred many times. The rearrangement links TRBV5-1 to TRBJ2-2; D is unresolved. Looked up from germline, CDR1 is SGHRS and CDR2 is YFSETQ. V was trimmed by 6 bases and J by 6 bases, leaving 12 bases between them. The CDR3 is made up of 13 amino acids. The DNA of the CDR3 is TGCGCCAGCACCGCAGGCGAAGCCGGGGAGCTGTTTTTT. Its translation is CASTAGEAGELFF.

The chain uses TRBV6-2 or TRBV6-3 and TRBJ1-1; D is undetermined. The germline V gene has CDR1 MNHEY and CDR2 SVGEGT. Deletions cut 4 bases from V and 1 base from J, with 10 bases between. There are 14 residues in the CDR3. The DNA for the CDR3 is TGTGCCAGCAGTTCCCTAGAGGCGAACACTGAAGCTTTCTTT. Protein product: CASSSLEANTEAFF.

The V and J genes are TRBV28 and TRBJ2-5; D not certain. The CDR3 runs 11 residues. The germline V and J ends were trimmed by 7 bases and 5 bases, with 8 bases remaining between them. Germline V gives CDR1 MDHEN, CDR2 SYDVKM. The CDR3 is CASILGETQYF. The CDR3 DNA is TGTGCCAGCATCTTGGGGGAGACCCAGTACTTC.

The chain recombines TRBV28 with TRBJ1-2; D is unclear. Between the trimmed V and J ends, which lost 6 bases and 3 bases, there was a span of 14 bases. The CDR3 runs to 14 residues. Germline values: CDR1 MDHEN, CDR2 SYDVKM. The CDR3 DNA follows: TGTGCCAGCAGGGCACGGTCATTATACTATGGCTACACCTTC. As protein: CASRARSLYYGYTF.

This sequence joins TRBV7-2 and TRBJ2-3, with TRBD2 matching over 13 bases. The V gene end was trimmed by 3 bases and the J gene end by 1 base; junction bases not matched to a gene: 4. Germline V lookup: CDR1 SGHTA, CDR2 FQGNSA. The length of the CDR3 is 17 residues. CDR3 residues: CASSFRTSGRGTDTQYF. DNA for the CDR3: TGTGCCAGCAGCTTCAGGACTAGCGGGAGAGGCACAGATACGCAGTATTTT. Filled out from reference TRBV7-2 and TRBJ2-3, the complete variable domain reads GAGVSQSPSNKVTEKGKDVELRCDPISGHTALYWYRQSLGQGLEFLIYFQGNSAPDKSGLPSDRFSAERTGGSVSTLTIQRTQQEDSAVYLCASSFRTSGRGTDTQYFGPGTRLTVL.

The CDR3 sequence is CSVLTGTYGYTF. DNA for the CDR3: TGCAGCGTTTTGACTGGGACCTATGGCTACACCTTC. This chain connects TRBV29-1 to TRBJ1-2; possible D gene TRBD1, 5 bases. V was trimmed by 5 bases and J by 4 bases, leaving 11 bases between them. CDR1 is SQVTM, CDR2 ANQGSEA, per germline. CDR3 length: 12 amino acids.

This clonotype occurred many times. The chain has TRBV27 and TRBJ1-2, with TRBD1 matching over 8 bases. The CDR3 runs 16 residues. Germline assignment: CDR1 MNHEY and CDR2 SMNVEV (reference sequence). V shed 1 base and J 6 bases; nucleotides not matched to a gene: 10. The CDR3 loop is CASSLYRDRPRDGYTF. CDR3 bases: TGTGCCAGCAGTTTATACCGGGACAGGCCACGGGATGGCTACACCTTC.

This clonotype came up many times. The chain combines TRBV27 with TRBJ1-2; possibly TRBD1 for D (5 bases). Germline assignment: CDR1 MNHEY and CDR2 SMNVEV (reference sequence). The CDR3 spans 15 residues. V shed 3 bases and J shed 4 bases, with 15 bases lying between them. The CDR3 DNA reads TGTGCCAGCAGTTTTTCAGGGCCGGCTTCCTATGGCTACACCTTC. Residues: CASSFSGPASYGYTF.

The chain links TRBV5-8 to TRBJ2-7; the D gene could be TRBD1 or TRBD2 (5 bases each). The CDR3 has 17 amino acids. The V and J ends lost 1 base and 6 bases respectively, with 23 bases between them. Germline assignment: CDR1 SGHTS and CDR2 YDEGEE. CDR3 sequence (DNA): TGTGCCAGCAGCTTGTTGGCAACCGGGACGGCCTCCAGCGAGCAGTACTTC. The encoded protein is CASSLLATGTASSEQYF.

The sample holds many counts of this clonotype. This chain uses TRBV6-1 with TRBJ1-4, with D uncertain. The V gene lost 2 bases and the J gene lost 0 bases, with 10 bases spanning the gap. CDR3 length: 16 residues. The germline V gene has CDR1 MNHNS and CDR2 SASEGT. The CDR3: CASSEFTGSTNEKLFF. Written as DNA, the CDR3 is TGTGCCAGCAGTGAATTCACCGGCTCAACTAATGAAAAACTGTTTTTT.

This clonotype was counted between two and nine times. This sequence joins TRBV29-1 and TRBJ2-7; 7 bases align to TRBD2. Germline V gene data show CDR1 as SQVTM and CDR2 as ANQGSEA. The V and J ends lost 6 bases and 6 bases, in that order; junction bases with no gene match: 17. The CDR3 totals 15 residues. In DNA, the CDR3 is TGCAGCGTCGCCCCAAGGCGTCTAGCGGATAGCGAGCAGTACTTC. Its protein product is CSVAPRRLADSEQYF.

This clonotype was detected many times. The J gene is TRBJ1-6, the V gene TRBV6-2 or TRBV6-3; D perhaps matches TRBD1 (5 bases). Trimming shortened V by 6 bases and J by 13 bases, and 16 bases separated the two germline ends. Germline CDR1 reads MNHEY; CDR2 reads SVGEGT. The CDR3 is 13 amino acids. The CDR3 nucleotides are TGTGCCAGCAGGAAAGACAGAGCTGCGCCCCTCCACTTT. Protein: CASRKDRAAPLHF.

This clonotype was counted many times. The rearrangement links TRBV29-1 to TRBJ1-4; D perhaps matches TRBD1 (5 bases). The CDR3 is 13 amino acids. Germline-derived CDR1 and CDR2 are SQVTM and ANQGSEA. V was pared by 4 bases and J by 5 bases, with 11 bases between. The CDR3 protein is CSVGRGRNEKLFF. As DNA, the CDR3 is TGCAGCGTTGGAAGGGGCAGAAATGAAAAACTGTTTTTT.

The rearrangement links TRBV7-9 to TRBJ1-3; TRBD1 matches 7 bases. The ends lost 5 bases at V and 3 bases at J; junction bases unmatched: 7. This CDR3 is built from 15 residues. The germline V gene encodes CDR1 SEHNR and CDR2 FQNEAQ (reference sequence). The CDR3 loop is CASSPRRGDGNTIYF. The CDR3 coding sequence is TGTGCCAGCAGCCCCCGCAGGGGGGATGGAAACACCATATATTTT.

This clonotype came up a few times. The chain recombines TRBV9 with TRBJ2-3, with 8 bases that match TRBD2. Trimming removed 4 bases from V and 4 bases from J; junction bases left unmatched: 11. Germline loops: CDR1 SGDLS, CDR2 YYNGEE. The CDR3 spans 16 residues. CDR3 bases: TGTGCCAGCAGCCCTCAGCCAGCGGGGGTGGCAGATACGCAGTATTTT. Translating it yields CASSPQPAGVADTQYF.

This clonotype was observed a single time. The CDR3 here is CASSRDAGPYNEQFF. As DNA, the CDR3 is TGTGCCAGCAGTCGGGACGCCGGCCCTTACAATGAGCAGTTCTTC. J is TRBJ2-1 and V is TRBV6-2 or TRBV6-3; perhaps D is TRBD1 or TRBD2 (5 bases each). CDR1 is MNHEY, CDR2 SVGEGT, per germline. Between the trimmed V and J ends, which lost 5 bases and 4 bases, there was a span of 15 bases. CDR3 length: 15 residues.

The sample holds a few counts of this clonotype. The chain carries TRBV5-1 and TRBJ1-6; weak D call: TRBD1 (5 bases). There are 14 residues in the CDR3. V was pared by 4 bases and J by 8 bases, with 13 bases between. CDR1 is SGHRS and CDR2 is YFSETQ in the germline V gene. CDR3 in DNA: TGCGCCAGCAGCGCCGGGACGGATTATTCACCCCTCCACTTT. Amino acids: CASSAGTDYSPLHF.

This clonotype has more than one count but fewer than ten. The V and J genes are TRBV18 and TRBJ2-7; no clear D. The CDR3 loop spans 13 amino acids. The V end lost 4 bases, the J end lost 4 bases, and 11 bases lay between the germline ends. In germline, CDR1 is KGHSH, CDR2 LQKENI. This CDR3 reads CASSQTRSYEQYF. The CDR3, as DNA: TGTGCCAGCTCACAAACACGGTCTTACGAGCAGTACTTC. The full variable domain, in which reference TRBV18 and TRBJ2-7 provide the parts outside the CDR3, is NAGVMQNPRHLVRRRGQEARLRCSPMKGHSHVYWYRQLPEEGLKFMVYLQKENIIDESGMPKERFSAEFPKEGPSILRIQQVVRGDSAAYFCASSQTRSYEQYFGPGTRLTVT.

This chain uses TRBV6-2 or TRBV6-3 with TRBJ2-1; the match to TRBD2 covers 13 bases. Germline assignment: CDR1 MNHEY and CDR2 SVGEGT. CDR3 length: 14 residues. The V segment lost 2 bases and the J segment 12 bases; nucleotides outside the gene matches: 4. The CDR3 nucleotides read TGTGCCAGCAGTTACGCCGGGACTAGCGGGACGCAGTTCTTC. This sequence encodes CASSYAGTSGTQFF.

The V and J genes are TRBV5-1 and TRBJ1-3; D is unresolved. This CDR3 has 14 residues. Trimming took 0 bases from V and 6 from J, leaving 10 bases between them. From germline, CDR1 is SGHRS and CDR2 YFSETQ. DNA for the CDR3: TGCGCCAGCAGCTTGGACGGGCCTAAAAACACCATATATTTT. This codes for CASSLDGPKNTIYF. Complete variable domain (other parts from reference TRBV5-1 and TRBJ1-3): KAGVTQTPRYLIKTRGQQVTLSCSPISGHRSVSWYQQTPGQGLQFLFEYFSETQRNKGNFPGRFSGRQFSNSRSEMNVSTLELGDSALYLCASSLDGPKNTIYFGEGSWLTVV.

This clonotype has at least ten counts. This chain connects TRBV7-2 to TRBJ1-5, with 8 positions matching TRBD1. V lost 6 bases and J lost 1; bases outside the gene matches: 8. CDR3 length equals 16 residues. Germline loops: CDR1 SGHTA, CDR2 FQGNSA. CDR3 DNA: TGTGCCAGCAGACCAGAACGGACAGGGAGCAATCAGCCCCAGCATTTT. It is translated as CASRPERTGSNQPQHF.